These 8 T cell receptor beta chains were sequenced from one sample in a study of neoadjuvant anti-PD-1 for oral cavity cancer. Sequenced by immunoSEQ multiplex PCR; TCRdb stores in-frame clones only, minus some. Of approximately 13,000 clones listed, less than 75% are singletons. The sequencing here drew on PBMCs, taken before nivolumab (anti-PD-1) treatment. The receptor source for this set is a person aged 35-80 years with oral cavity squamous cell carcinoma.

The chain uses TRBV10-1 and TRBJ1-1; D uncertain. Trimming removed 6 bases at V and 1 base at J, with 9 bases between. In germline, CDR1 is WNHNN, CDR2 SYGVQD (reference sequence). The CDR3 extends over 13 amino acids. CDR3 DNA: TGCGCCAGCAGGCTTGCCAAGAACACTGAAGCTTTCTTT. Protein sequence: CASRLAKNTEAFF.

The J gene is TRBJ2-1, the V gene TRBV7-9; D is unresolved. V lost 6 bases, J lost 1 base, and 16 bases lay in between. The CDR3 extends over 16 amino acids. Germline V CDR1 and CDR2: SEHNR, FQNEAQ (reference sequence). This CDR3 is CASREALLRSYNEQFF. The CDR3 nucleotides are TGTGCCAGCAGAGAAGCTCTTCTTCGGTCCTACAATGAGCAGTTCTTC.

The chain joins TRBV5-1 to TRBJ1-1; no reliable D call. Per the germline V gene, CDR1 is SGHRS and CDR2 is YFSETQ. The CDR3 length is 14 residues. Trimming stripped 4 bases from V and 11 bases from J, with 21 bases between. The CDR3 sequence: CASSLQTPEVRAFF. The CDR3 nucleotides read TGCGCCAGCAGCCTCCAGACACCGGAGGTGAGGGCTTTCTTT.

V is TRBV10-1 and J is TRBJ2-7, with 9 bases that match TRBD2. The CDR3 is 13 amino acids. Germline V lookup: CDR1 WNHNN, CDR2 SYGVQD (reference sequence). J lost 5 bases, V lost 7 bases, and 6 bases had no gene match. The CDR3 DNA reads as TGCGCCAGCATGGCTCCTAGCGGGAACGAGCAGTACTTC. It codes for CASMAPSGNEQYF.

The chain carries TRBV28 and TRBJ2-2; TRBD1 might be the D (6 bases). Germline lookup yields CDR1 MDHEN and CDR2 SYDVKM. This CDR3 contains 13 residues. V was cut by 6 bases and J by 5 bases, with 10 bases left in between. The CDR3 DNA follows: TGTGCCAGCAGAAAACAGGGAACCGGGGAGCTGTTTTTT. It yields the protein CASRKQGTGELFF.

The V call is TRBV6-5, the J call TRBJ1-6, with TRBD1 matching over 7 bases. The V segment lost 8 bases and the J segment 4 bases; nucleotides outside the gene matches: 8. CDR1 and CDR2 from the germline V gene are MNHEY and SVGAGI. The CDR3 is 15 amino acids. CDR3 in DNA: TGTGCCAGCCAAATCGACAGGGCTTATAATTCACCCCTCCACTTT. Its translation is CASQIDRAYNSPLHF.

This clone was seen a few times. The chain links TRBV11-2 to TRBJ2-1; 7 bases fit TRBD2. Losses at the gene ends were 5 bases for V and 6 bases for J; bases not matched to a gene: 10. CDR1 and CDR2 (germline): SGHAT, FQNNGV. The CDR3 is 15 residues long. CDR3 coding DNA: TGTGCCAGCAGCCTTCGGACTAGTCGGGCCAATGAGCAGTTCTTC. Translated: CASSLRTSRANEQFF.

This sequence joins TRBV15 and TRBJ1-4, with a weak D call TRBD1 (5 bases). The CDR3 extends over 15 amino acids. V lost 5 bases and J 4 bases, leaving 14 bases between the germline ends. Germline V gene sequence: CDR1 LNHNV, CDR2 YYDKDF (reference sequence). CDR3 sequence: CATSPFTGFNEKLFF. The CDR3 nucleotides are TGTGCCACCAGCCCCTTTACAGGCTTTAATGAAAAACTGTTTTTT. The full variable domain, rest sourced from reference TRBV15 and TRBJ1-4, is DAMVIQNPRYQVTQFGKPVTLSCSQTLNHNVMYWYQQKSSQAPKLLFHYYDKDFNNEADTPDNFQSRRPNTSFCFLDIRSPGLGDTAMYLCATSPFTGFNEKLFFGSGTQLSVL.